The clone carrying this TCR beta chain was recorded many times. This specimen belongs to a study of identical twins. Using its own MiXCR run on the 5' RACE reads, TCRdb lists one record per CDR3 protein. The data hold about 730,000 distinct CDR3 sequences, with less than 25% observed a single time. Germline V lookup: CDR1 ENHRY, CDR2 SYGVKD. The CDR3 sequence is 15 residues long. Trimming removed 0 bases at V and 0 bases at J, with 6 bases between. This sample was shared with a second study, whose subject was T cells expressing NK-cell markers.

Sequenced input: PBMCs. The V and J genes are TRBV10-3 and TRBJ2-1; D is undetermined. The receptor was derived from a woman between 18 and 29 years old in good health. CDR3 protein: CAISESQSSYNEQFF. For the CDR3, the DNA is TGTGCCATCAGTGAGTCGCAGAGCTCCTACAATGAGCAGTTCTTC.